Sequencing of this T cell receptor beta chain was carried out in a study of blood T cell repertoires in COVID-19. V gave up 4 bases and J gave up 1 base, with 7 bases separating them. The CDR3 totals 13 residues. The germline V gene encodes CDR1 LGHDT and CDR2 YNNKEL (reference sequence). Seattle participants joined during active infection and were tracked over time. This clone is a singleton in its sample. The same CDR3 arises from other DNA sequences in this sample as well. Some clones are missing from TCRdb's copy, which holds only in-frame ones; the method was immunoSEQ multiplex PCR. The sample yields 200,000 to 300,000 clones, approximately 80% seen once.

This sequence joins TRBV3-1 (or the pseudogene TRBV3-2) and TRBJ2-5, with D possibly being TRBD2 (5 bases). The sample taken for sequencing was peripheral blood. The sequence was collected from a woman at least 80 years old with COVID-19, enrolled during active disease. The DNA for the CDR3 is TGTGCCAGCAGCCGAGGACTCCAAGAGACCCAGTACTTC. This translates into CASSRGLQETQYF.